This paragraph covers one T cell receptor beta chain sequence. These data come from a study of OX40 agonist ivuxolimab in advanced cancers. The CDR3 loop spans 17 amino acids. Trimming left V 1 base short and J 6 bases short, with 22 bases between. Per the germline V gene, CDR1 is SGHNT and CDR2 is YENEEA. The data were produced by immunoSEQ multiplex PCR, yet TCRdb's version contains in-frame clones alone and is incomplete. The sample lists about 72,000 clones, over 80% occurring once. This clonotype was obtained from an adult with an advanced solid tumor such as melanoma, head and neck, liver or kidney cancer. This rearrangement joins TRBV11-3 to TRBJ2-7, with D possibly being TRBD2 (6 bases). Sample: CD4+ or CD8+ T cells sorted from blood, taken in a trial of the OX40 agonist ivuxolimab. The CDR3 loop is CASSLGASGVGFFEQYF. CDR3 coding DNA: TGTGCCAGCAGCTTAGGGGCCTCGGGGGTAGGCTTTTTCGAGCAGTACTTC.